These T cell receptor beta chains were read from a single sample in a study of PD-1 blockade in classical Hodgkin lymphoma. Method: immunoSEQ multiplex PCR; TCRdb's copy keeps in-frame clones and lacks some. The sample lists about 58,000 clones; 85% to 95% were seen once. The sample here was peripheral blood mononuclear cells (PBMCs), taken before the second cycle of nivolumab. All receptors come from a human donor with classical Hodgkin lymphoma. CDR3s include the opening cysteine and the closing phenylalanine or tryptophan. The order of the fields is J gene, V gene, clone size, D gene, CDR3 protein, CDR3 DNA. D genes are given only for firm matches. Clone size is stated in some rows and not others, as once, few, many or a class when expanded.

>TRBJ2-5|TRBV11-2|.|.
CASSLGLRNSQETQYF
TGTGCCAGCAGCTTAGGTTTAAGGAATTCCCAAGAGACCCAGTACTTC
>TRBJ2-1|TRBV29-1|.|.
CSVEDLLASGNEQFF
TGCAGCGTTGAAGATTTATTGGCGAGCGGCAATGAGCAGTTCTTC
>TRBJ2-1|TRBV5-1|.|TRBD1
CASSLAGGEQFF
TGCGCCAGCAGCTTGGCAGGGGGTGAGCAGTTCTTC
>TRBJ1-3|TRBV18|.|.
CASSPLNPGPGNTIYF
TGTGCCAGCTCACCTCTTAACCCTGGGCCAGGAAACACCATATATTTT
>TRBJ2-3|TRBV2|.|.
CASSPGVGDTQYF
TGTGCCAGCAGCCCCGGGGTTGGAGATACGCAGTATTTT
>TRBJ2-3|TRBV5-3|once|.
CARSPEGAGDNTDTQYF
TGTGCCAGAAGCCCCGAGGGGGCGGGAGATAACACAGATACGCAGTATTTT
>TRBJ2-1|TRBV7-2|.|TRBD2
CASSSILAEPYNEQFF
TGTGCCAGCAGCTCGATACTAGCGGAGCCCTACAATGAGCAGTTCTTC
>TRBJ1-5|TRBV19|once|.
CASSPSKSLRSQPQHF
TGTGCCAGTAGCCCCTCAAAGTCCCTTAGGAGTCAGCCCCAGCATTTT
>TRBJ2-2|TRBV18|.|.
CASSLTDSNTGELFF
TGTGCCAGCTCACTAACCGATTCGAACACCGGGGAGCTGTTTTTT
>TRBJ2-7|TRBV29-1|.|.
CSVQGPQSYEQYF
TGCAGCGTTCAGGGACCCCAGTCCTACGAGCAGTACTTC
>TRBJ2-5|TRBV28|.|.
CASSWWGWGHETQYF
TGTGCCAGCAGTTGGTGGGGTTGGGGCCACGAGACCCAGTACTTC
>TRBJ2-3|TRBV2|.|.
CASIFGQQTTDTQYF
TGTGCCAGCATTTTCGGGCAGCAGACCACAGATACGCAGTATTTT
>TRBJ1-3|TRBV5-1|once|.
CASSFQGSSGNTIYF
TGCGCCAGCAGCTTTCAGGGAAGCTCTGGAAACACCATATATTTT
>TRBJ1-5|TRBV19|.|TRBD1
CASTTGGTYQPQHF
TGTGCCAGTACGACAGGGGGAACCTATCAGCCCCAGCATTTT
>TRBJ1-1|TRBV19|.|.
CASTEPGRGGNTEAFF
TGTGCCAGTACCGAACCGGGTCGTGGAGGGAACACTGAAGCTTTCTTT
>TRBJ2-1|TRBV14|.|TRBD2
CASSQAASGGFNEQFF
TGTGCCAGCAGCCAAGCGGCTAGCGGGGGTTTCAATGAGCAGTTCTTC
>TRBJ2-3|TRBV19|.|.
CASSNDGSSTDTQYF
TGTGCCAGTAGTAATGACGGATCTAGCACAGATACGCAGTATTTT
>TRBJ2-2|TRBV7-8|.|TRBD2
CASSTPEGRSGVPNTGELFF
TGTGCCAGCAGCACCCCAGAGGGGCGGAGCGGGGTCCCGAACACCGGGGAGCTGTTTTTT
>TRBJ2-1|TRBV6-5|.|.
CASWNPPGRQFF
TGTGCCAGCTGGAACCCCCCGGGTAGGCAGTTCTTC
>TRBJ1-3|TRBV6-1|.|.
CASSEVGIGTIYF
TGTGCCAGCAGTGAAGTGGGAATAGGCACCATATATTTT
>TRBJ1-3|TRBV4-1|.|.
CASSQSGLRDTIYF
TGCGCCAGCAGCCAATCGGGCCTTCGGGACACCATATATTTT
>TRBJ2-3|TRBV6-5|.|.
CASSYTDLPTDTQYF
TGTGCCAGCAGTTACACCGATCTACCCACAGATACGCAGTATTTT
>TRBJ2-1|TRBV18|.|.
CASSSRVGEQFF
TGTGCCAGCTCATCAAGGGTGGGTGAGCAGTTCTTC
>TRBJ2-3|TRBV9|.|.
CASSPLRGTDTQYF
TGTGCCAGCAGCCCTCTAAGGGGCACAGATACGCAGTATTTT
>TRBJ2-7|TRBV9|once|.
CASSLTPGHYEQYF
TGTGCCAGCAGCCTAACTCCGGGCCACTACGAGCAGTACTTC
>TRBJ2-5|TRBV19|.|TRBD2
CASSPGGFNFQETQYF
TGTGCCAGTAGTCCGGGGGGTTTCAACTTCCAAGAGACCCAGTACTTC
>TRBJ2-7|TRBV5-4|.|TRBD2
CASSDRAGGPDEQYF
TGTGCCAGCAGCGATCGAGCGGGAGGGCCGGACGAGCAGTACTTC
>TRBJ2-5|TRBV29-1|.|TRBD2
CSVVPGTSKETQYF
TGCAGCGTAGTCCCGGGGACTAGCAAGGAGACCCAGTACTTC
>TRBJ2-3|TRBV5-6|.|.
CASSSDSNTQYF
TGTGCCAGCAGCTCCGACAGCAATACGCAGTATTTT
>TRBJ1-6|TRBV15|.|.
CATSPYREGGSPLHF
TGTGCCACCAGTCCATACAGGGAAGGGGGTTCACCCCTCCACTTT
>TRBJ2-7|TRBV7-9|.|.
CASSLGGGEQYF
TGTGCCAGCAGCTTAGGGGGTGGCGAGCAGTACTTC
>TRBJ1-1|TRBV10-3|.|.
CAISDKTVGNTEAFF
TGTGCCATCAGTGATAAGACAGTCGGGAACACTGAAGCTTTCTTT
>TRBJ2-3|TRBV6-5|.|.
CASSYSPPVSTDTQYF
TGTGCCAGCAGTTACTCTCCTCCGGTAAGCACAGATACGCAGTATTTT
>TRBJ2-7|TRBV7-9|.|TRBD1
CASSPGTGMTYF
TGTGCCAGCAGCCCCGGGACAGGAATGACGTACTTC
>TRBJ1-5|TRBV28|.|.
CASSFFEGIVSNQPQHF
TGTGCCAGCAGTTTTTTTGAGGGAATAGTTAGCAATCAGCCCCAGCATTTT
>TRBJ2-1|TRBV27|.|TRBD2
CASSLTSGSYYNEQFF
TGTGCCAGCAGTTTAACTAGCGGGTCCTATTACAATGAGCAGTTCTTC
>TRBJ2-7|TRBV7-3|.|TRBD1
CASSPTGVEQYF
TGTGCCAGCAGCCCAACAGGGGTCGAGCAGTACTTC
>TRBJ1-6|TRBV6-4|.|.
CASSDSLPPEKANSPLHF
TGTGCCAGCAGTGACTCCCTCCCGCCGGAGAAGGCTAATTCACCCCTCCACTTT
>TRBJ2-7|TRBV9|few|.
CASSVGTGTYEQYF
TGTGCCAGCAGCGTAGGGACGGGAACCTACGAGCAGTACTTC
>TRBJ1-2|TRBV25-1|.|.
CASSDSVQTHLYGYTF
TGTGCCAGCAGTGATAGCGTACAAACCCACCTCTATGGCTACACCTTC
>TRBJ1-5|TRBV27|once|.
CASSLYPFSNQPQHF
TGTGCCAGCAGTTTATACCCCTTTAGCAATCAGCCCCAGCATTTT
>TRBJ1-1|TRBV15|.|.
CATSRARQVLTEAFF
TGTGCCACCAGCAGAGCAAGGCAGGTTTTGACTGAAGCTTTCTTT
>TRBJ1-2|TRBV28|.|TRBD1
CASSENGHGTGGRYGYTF
TGTGCCAGCAGCGAAAACGGCCATGGGACAGGGGGAAGGTATGGCTACACCTTC
>TRBJ1-3|TRBV2|.|TRBD1
CASSPGGGPVSGNTIYF
TGTGCCAGCAGTCCAGGGGGAGGGCCCGTCTCTGGAAACACCATATATTTT
>TRBJ2-1|TRBV6-5|.|.
CASSYLAGWNEQFF
TGTGCCAGCAGTTATCTAGCTGGGTGGAATGAGCAGTTCTTC
>TRBJ2-7|TRBV9|.|TRBD2
CASSAGTSGRRDPYEQYF
TGTGCCAGCAGCGCCGGGACTAGCGGGAGGAGGGACCCTTACGAGCAGTACTTC
>TRBJ2-2|TRBV28|.|.
CASSLNLNTGELFF
TGTGCCAGCAGCTTAAACCTGAACACCGGGGAGCTGTTTTTT
>TRBJ1-2|TRBV10-3|.|TRBD1
CATWTGANYGYTF
TGTGCCACCTGGACAGGGGCTAACTATGGCTACACCTTC
>TRBJ1-1|TRBV28|.|TRBD1
CASSSLYGTGVSVGAEAFF
TGTGCCAGCAGCTCCCTTTACGGGACAGGGGTTTCAGTAGGGGCTGAAGCTTTCTTT
>TRBJ2-1|TRBV19|.|TRBD2
CASSIDPEREWVREQFF
TGTGCCAGTAGTATAGATCCTGAGCGGGAGTGGGTTCGGGAGCAGTTCTTC
>TRBJ1-4|TRBV6-1|.|.
CASTPWAATNEKLFF
TGTGCCAGCACCCCTTGGGCCGCAACTAATGAAAAACTGTTTTTT
>TRBJ1-6|TRBV25-1|.|.
CASSSTARVGDSPLHF
TGTGCCAGCAGTTCGACTGCCAGGGTGGGGGATTCACCCCTCCACTTT
>TRBJ2-7|TRBV5-6|.|TRBD2
CASNPGWLAESSYEQYF
TGTGCCAGCAACCCGGGCTGGCTAGCGGAAAGCTCCTACGAGCAGTACTTC